The 20 T cell receptor beta chains given below trace back to one sample, sequenced in a study of T cell responses to AZD1222 COVID-19 vaccine. Using immunoSEQ multiplex PCR, the repertoire was profiled, and TCRdb retains in-frame clones only, with some absent. In the table there are 95,000 to 110,000 clones, 70% to 90% of which are singletons. The sample here was peripheral blood, taken 28 days after the second AZD1222 dose. All receptors come from an adult who received the AZD1222 COVID-19 vaccine.

J is TRBJ2-1 and V is TRBV7-8; TRBD1 aligns across 11 bases. Germline V gene sequence: CDR1 SGHVS, CDR2 FQNEAQ. This CDR3 region has 18 residues. The junction had 15 bases not matched to a gene; V was cut back by 5 bases and J by 6 bases. In DNA, the CDR3 is TGTGCCAGCAGCGAGTCCGGGACAGGGGGACGTCTTGGCAATGAGCAGTTCTTC. Its protein product is CASSESGTGGRLGNEQFF.

The chain links TRBV7-8 to TRBJ1-4; D not certain. The CDR3 has 13 amino acids. CDR1 is SGHVS and CDR2 is FQNEAQ in the germline V gene. V was clipped by 1 base and J by 4 bases, with 4 bases between them. CDR3 nucleotides: TGTGCCAGCAGCTTAGGGATTAATGAAAAACTGTTTTTT. Protein sequence: CASSLGINEKLFF. The full variable domain, rest sourced from reference TRBV7-8 and TRBJ1-4, is GAGVSQSPRYKVAKRGQDVALRCDPISGHVSLFWYQQALGQGPEFLTYFQNEAQLDKSGLPSDRFFAERPEGSVSTLKIQRTQQEDSAVYLCASSLGINEKLFFGSGTQLSVL.

V is TRBV7-9 and J is TRBJ2-1; 8 nucleotides align to TRBD1. The CDR3 runs to 17 residues. Germline values: CDR1 SEHNR, CDR2 FQNEAQ (reference sequence). V lost 0 bases to trimming and J lost 5 bases; unmatched junction nucleotides: 9. The DNA of the CDR3 is TGTGCCAGCAGCTTAGCGGCTGGGACAGGCCAGGACAATGAGCAGTTCTTC. Amino acid sequence: CASSLAAGTGQDNEQFF.

This clone has only a few counts. This chain joins TRBV28 and TRBJ1-5; 9 bases fit TRBD1. The length of the CDR3 is 14 residues. Germline-derived CDR1 and CDR2 are MDHEN and SYDVKM. The V and J ends lost 6 bases and 4 bases, in that order; junction bases with no gene match: 4. Here the CDR3 reads CASSWTGVNQPQHF. In nucleotides, the CDR3 is TGTGCCAGCAGCTGGACAGGGGTTAATCAGCCCCAGCATTTT.

The genes are TRBV19 and TRBJ1-6, with a possible D match to TRBD1 (6 bases). V was shortened by 7 bases and J by 5 bases, with 9 bases between the two germline ends. CDR3 length: 13 residues. Germline-derived CDR1 and CDR2 are LNHDA and SQIVND (reference sequence). This chain's CDR3 is CASTDRDNSPLHF. The CDR3 DNA is TGTGCCAGTACGGACAGAGATAATTCACCCCTCCACTTT.

This sequence joins TRBV4-1 and TRBJ1-5; D ambiguous. CDR1 is MGHRA, CDR2 YSYEKL, per germline. The V end was cut by 4 bases, the J end by 0 bases, with 16 bases between. The CDR3 sequence is 17 residues long. The CDR3 bases are TGCGCCAGCAGCCCTATAGCAGGTGCTTATAGCAATCAGCCCCAGCATTTT. Translating gives CASSPIAGAYSNQPQHF.

As DNA, the CDR3 is TGTGCCAGCAGCTTGGGACAGTACCAGGGCTACACCTTC. Translating gives CASSLGQYQGYTF. The chain couples TRBV7-9 to TRBJ1-2; TRBD1 matches 7 bases. J gave up 8 bases and V 3 bases, and 6 bases lay outside the gene matches. The length of the CDR3 is 13 residues. CDR1 is SEHNR and CDR2 is FQNEAQ in the germline V gene (reference sequence).

This sequence joins TRBV27 and TRBJ1-1; D is ambiguous. This CDR3 spans 17 amino acids. Deletions cut 5 bases from V and 5 bases from J, with 24 bases between. Germline CDR1 reads MNHEY; CDR2 reads SMNVEV (reference sequence). The CDR3 bases are TGTGCCAGCAGTCCAGGACTGATTCTCCAGTCCGGTACTGAAGCTTTCTTT. Its translation is CASSPGLILQSGTEAFF.

The chain combines TRBV9 with TRBJ2-7; TRBD2 aligns across 7 bases. The CDR3 length is 14 residues. J gave up 7 bases and V 4 bases, and 11 bases lay outside the gene matches. Per the germline V gene, CDR1 is SGDLS and CDR2 is YYNGEE. The CDR3 DNA sequence: TGTGCCAGCAGCTCCTCCCCCGGGGGGTCGGAGCAGTACTTC. Protein: CASSSSPGGSEQYF.

The genes are TRBV23-1 and TRBJ2-7; 9 nucleotides agree with TRBD1. TRBV23-1 is treated as an ORF (open reading frame) with a function not yet certain. Germline trimming cut 2 bases from V and 4 bases from J; bases unmatched to any gene: 12. This CDR3 spans 17 amino acids. The CDR3 reads CASSQPPPGQGGYEQYF. CDR3 nucleotides: TGCGCCAGCAGTCAACCCCCCCCGGGACAGGGTGGGTACGAGCAGTACTTC.

J is TRBJ1-5 and V is TRBV19; TRBD1 aligns across 7 bases. Losses at the gene ends were 3 bases for V and 2 bases for J; bases not matched to a gene: 4. This CDR3 region has 15 residues. Germline CDR1 LNHDA, CDR2 SQIVND (reference sequence). CDR3 nucleotides: TGTGCCAGTAGTATCCAGGGGGGGGGCAATCAGCCCCAGCATTTT. Translated: CASSIQGGGNQPQHF.

This sequence joins TRBV30 and TRBJ2-6, with D hard to call. The germline V gene has CDR1 GTSNPN and CDR2 SVGIG (reference sequence). V lost 3 bases and J lost 1, with 10 bases in between. CDR3 length: 15 residues. As DNA, the CDR3 is TGTGCCTGGAGCCCCGGGCGTTCTGGGGCCAACGTCCTGACTTTC. It translates to CAWSPGRSGANVLTF.

Only a few counts were recorded for this clone. This rearrangement joins TRBV18 to TRBJ1-6; 7 nucleotides align to TRBD1. Germline V gives CDR1 KGHSH, CDR2 LQKENI. The length of the CDR3 is 13 residues. J gave up 10 bases and V 3 bases, and 3 bases lay outside the gene matches. CDR3 in amino acids: CASSPTGESPLHF. The CDR3 DNA reads TGTGCCAGCTCACCCACAGGGGAATCACCCCTCCACTTT.

This sequence joins TRBV28 and TRBJ1-5, with 7 bases lining up with TRBD1. Trimming at V came to 4 bases and at J to 5 bases, leaving 5 bases not matched to a gene. The CDR3 extends over 14 amino acids. Germline CDR1 and CDR2: MDHEN and SYDVKM. In DNA form, the CDR3 reads TGTGCCAGCAGTTGGACAGGATCTTATCAGCCCCAGCATTTT. Protein sequence: CASSWTGSYQPQHF.

This sequence joins TRBV30 and TRBJ1-6, with 7 bases fitting TRBD1. The CDR3 spans 17 residues. Germline CDR1 is GTSNPN and CDR2 is SVGIG (reference sequence). V dropped 2 bases and J dropped 7; count of bases not matched to a gene: 14. CDR3 sequence: CAWSSGGTQGENSPLHF. CDR3 nucleotide sequence: TGTGCCTGGAGTTCCGGGGGGACGCAGGGGGAAAATTCACCCCTCCACTTT.

This CDR3 is CASSLEGGGQPQHF. DNA for the CDR3: TGTGCCAGCAGCTTAGAAGGGGGCGGACAGCCCCAGCATTTT. The chain carries TRBV7-9 and TRBJ1-5, with 7 bases matching TRBD1. V dropped 1 base and J dropped 7; count of bases not matched to a gene: 4. The CDR3 has 14 residues. Germline loops: CDR1 SEHNR, CDR2 FQNEAQ (reference sequence).

The chain is built from TRBV19 and TRBJ2-2; no clear D. The V gene's germline CDR1 is LNHDA and CDR2 SQIVND (reference sequence). With 4 bases removed from V and 7 bases from J, the gap between germline ends came to 4 bases. The CDR3 totals 11 residues. The CDR3 sequence is CASSRFGELFF. The DNA of the CDR3 is TGTGCCAGTAGTAGGTTCGGGGAGCTGTTTTTT.

This rearrangement joins TRBV7-9 to TRBJ2-5; D is uncertain. CDR3 length equals 12 residues. The germline CDR1 and CDR2 sequences are SEHNR and FQNEAQ (reference sequence). V was trimmed by 1 base and J by 4 bases, leaving 4 bases between them. The CDR3 reads CASSLVGETQYF. DNA for the CDR3: TGTGCCAGCAGCTTAGTAGGAGAGACCCAGTACTTC.

This rearrangement joins TRBV3-1 (or the pseudogene TRBV3-2) to TRBJ2-1; D unclear. The germline CDR1 and CDR2 sequences are LGHDT and YNNKEL (reference sequence). Trimming pared 5 bases from V and 5 bases from J, leaving 22 bases between. The CDR3 is 17 amino acids. The CDR3 DNA reads TGTGCCAGCAGCGAGCGAATTCCCATCCATTCCGACAATGAGCAGTTCTTC. This sequence encodes CASSERIPIHSDNEQFF.

This clone was detected once. The V call is TRBV7-2, the J call TRBJ1-2; possible D gene TRBD1, 5 bases. CDR1 is SGHTA and CDR2 is FQGNSA in the germline V gene. V was clipped by 7 bases and J by 0 bases, with 21 bases between them. This CDR3 spans 17 amino acids. Here the CDR3 reads CASTRRGNFSPNYGYTF. The CDR3 nucleotides read TGTGCCAGCACCCGGAGGGGCAACTTTAGCCCTAACTATGGCTACACCTTC. The full variable domain, with the rest looked up from reference TRBV7-2 and TRBJ1-2, is GAGVSQSPSNKVTEKGKDVELRCDPISGHTALYWYRQSLGQGLEFLIYFQGNSAPDKSGLPSDRFSAERTGGSVSTLTIQRTQQEDSAVYLCASTRRGNFSPNYGYTFGSGTRLTVV.